This TCR beta chain comes out of a study of OX40 agonist ivuxolimab in advanced cancers. Looking at the study overall: Every 2 weeks, patients got intravenous ivuxolimab at one of six dose levels (0.01-10 mg/kg). Three partial responders included one hepatocellular carcinoma patient and two cutaneous melanoma patients.

TCRdb's table, derived via immunoSEQ multiplex PCR, lists solely in-frame clones and lacks some. The sample lists 72,000 or so clones; over 75% were seen once. Overall study findings and caveats: At 0.1 to 3.0 mg/kg, CD4+ and CD8+ blood T cells expanded clonally by week 6.

With regard to this clone: What it binds is not known.

Sequencing was performed on CD4+ or CD8+ T cells sorted from blood, taken in a trial of the OX40 agonist ivuxolimab. The TCR was taken from an adult with an advanced solid tumor such as melanoma, head and neck, liver or kidney cancer.

CDR3 nucleotide sequence: TGTGCCAGCTCACTAACCAGACAGGCTGGCACAGATACGCAGTATTTT. Protein product: CASSLTRQAGTDTQYF. This chain connects TRBV18 to TRBJ2-3; tentative D call: TRBD1 (6 bases). V was clipped by 4 bases and J by 1 base, with 15 bases between them. This CDR3 comprises 16 residues. CDR1 and CDR2 from the germline V gene are KGHSH and LQKENI.